Below are 27 T cell receptor beta chains sequenced from a single sample in a study of cytomegalovirus exposure and HLA in healthy donors. Produced via immunoSEQ multiplex PCR; TCRdb's table is partial and in-frame only. This sample has 250,000 to 350,000 clones, with approximately 87% found just once. Sequencing was done on a sample of PBMCs. The receptors were sampled from a woman between 18 and 29 years old in good health and CMV-seronegative.

The chain employs TRBV27 and TRBJ1-1, with D perhaps TRBD1 (5 bases). CDR1 and CDR2 (germline): MNHEY, SMNVEV (reference sequence). The CDR3 consists of 16 residues. The V gene lost 5 bases and the J gene lost 0 bases, with 16 bases spanning the gap. The CDR3 nucleotides read TGTGCCAGCAGTCCTCTCTGGGACTCGGTGAACACTGAAGCTTTCTTT. It is translated as CASSPLWDSVNTEAFF.

The gene calls are TRBV5-1 and TRBJ1-4; 7 bases are shared with TRBD1. From germline, CDR1 is SGHRS and CDR2 YFSETQ. V lost 4 bases and J lost 8; bases outside the gene matches: 8. This CDR3 has 14 amino acids. The CDR3 DNA reads as TGCGCCAGCAGCGAAACAGGGGCGGGGGAAAAACTGTTTTTT. The encoded protein is CASSETGAGEKLFF.

The chain couples TRBV13 to TRBJ1-2; D is ambiguous. The CDR3 is made up of 13 amino acids. V lost 8 bases, J lost 7 bases, and 17 bases lay in between. Per the germline V gene, CDR1 is PRHDT and CDR2 is FYEKMQ (reference sequence). For the CDR3, the DNA is TGTGCCAGCCCTGCGAGGGTATCTGGTGGCTACACCTTC. Translating gives CASPARVSGGYTF. The entire variable domain, with the rest obtained from reference TRBV13 and TRBJ1-2, is as follows: AAGVIQSPRHLIKEKRETATLKCYPIPRHDTVYWYQQGPGQDPQFLISFYEKMQSDKGSIPDRFSAQQFSDYHSELNMSSLELGDSALYFCASPARVSGGYTFGSGTRLTVV.

This CDR3 is CASNNRQEQGNEQFF. The CDR3, as DNA: TGTGCCAGCAATAATAGACAGGAGCAAGGCAATGAGCAGTTCTTC. V and J are TRBV6-1 and TRBJ2-1, with D perhaps TRBD1 (6 bases). Germline CDR1 reads MNHNS; CDR2 reads SASEGT. Between the trimmed V and J ends, which lost 7 bases and 6 bases, there was a span of 19 bases. The CDR3 is made up of 15 amino acids.

This chain connects TRBV18 to TRBJ2-1; 9 bases fit TRBD2. The CDR3 is 14 amino acids. Trimming cost V 0 bases and J 9 bases; bases outside gene matches: 3. Germline assignment: CDR1 KGHSH and CDR2 LQKENI. CDR3 DNA sequence: TGTGCCAGCTCACCACCTAGCGGGAGAACTGAGCAGTTCTTC. It encodes CASSPPSGRTEQFF.

The chain recombines TRBV5-1 with TRBJ2-1; D ambiguous. The germline V gene encodes CDR1 SGHRS and CDR2 YFSETQ. This CDR3 region has 12 residues. Deletions cut 6 bases from V and 4 bases from J, with 8 bases between. This CDR3 reads CASTPNYNEQFF. The CDR3 DNA follows: TGCGCCAGCACTCCTAATTACAATGAGCAGTTCTTC.

The rearrangement joins TRBV7-3 to TRBJ1-1; possible D gene TRBD1, 6 bases. Deletions cut 1 base from V and 3 bases from J, with 9 bases between. In germline, CDR1 is SGHTA, CDR2 FQGTGA. The CDR3 runs 14 residues. The CDR3 DNA sequence: TGTGCCAGCAGCTTAAATCGACAGGACACTGAAGCTTTCTTT. The encoded protein is CASSLNRQDTEAFF.

The chain recombines TRBV28 with TRBJ2-7; 8 bases are shared with TRBD1. The J segment lost 4 bases and the V segment lost 6 bases, leaving 8 bases of the junction unmatched. The CDR3 sequence is 14 residues long. CDR1 MDHEN and CDR2 SYDVKM come from the germline V gene. The CDR3 protein is CASSWGTGGYEQYF. CDR3 nucleotide sequence: TGTGCCAGCAGCTGGGGGACAGGCGGGTACGAGCAGTACTTC.

The rearrangement links TRBV27 to TRBJ2-7, with a weak D call TRBD1 (5 bases). CDR3 length: 14 residues. V dropped 3 bases and J dropped 0 bases, with 9 bases sitting between them. Germline assignment: CDR1 MNHEY and CDR2 SMNVEV (reference sequence). In DNA, the CDR3 is TGTGCCAGCAGTTTCCTCAGGGACTCCTACGAGCAGTACTTC. Residues: CASSFLRDSYEQYF.

The J gene is TRBJ1-4, the V gene TRBV28; D remains unclear. Looked up from germline, CDR1 is MDHEN and CDR2 is SYDVKM. With 5 bases removed from V and 5 bases from J, the gap between germline ends came to 9 bases. The CDR3 totals 13 residues. The chain's CDR3 is CASSPGGNEKLFF. The DNA for the CDR3 is TGTGCCAGCAGTCCCGGCGGGAATGAAAAACTGTTTTTT.

The gene calls are TRBV10-3 and TRBJ1-6; 7 bases match TRBD1. The CDR3 totals 13 residues. V lost 7 bases to trimming and J lost 7 bases; unmatched junction nucleotides: 4. Germline lookup yields CDR1 ENHRY and CDR2 SYGVKD. CDR3 sequence: CAINRDRNSPLHF. The CDR3 nucleotides are TGTGCCATCAACCGGGACAGAAATTCACCCCTCCACTTT.

A few counts support this clone. This chain links TRBV28 with TRBJ2-5, with 7 positions matching TRBD1. Germline CDR1 MDHEN, CDR2 SYDVKM. The CDR3 is 13 amino acids. The junction had 9 bases not matched to a gene; V was cut back by 5 bases and J by 9 bases. CDR3 in DNA: TGTGCCAGCAGTCTTCTACAGGGGAGCGCCCAGTACTTC. Residues: CASSLLQGSAQYF.

Points on this clone: The junction departs from germline at one end; a sequencing error may be responsible. This chain joins TRBV27 and TRBJ2-1; TRBD2 matches at 12 bases. Germline CDR1 reads MNHEY; CDR2 reads SMNVEV (reference sequence). This CDR3 has 18 residues. The CDR3 loop reads CASSLSSGRAGGRDEQFF. Written as DNA, the CDR3 is TGTGCCAGCAGTCTATCTAGCGGGAGGGCCGGGGGGAGGGATGAGCAGTTCTTC.

The chain couples TRBV4-3 to TRBJ2-1; 8 bases map to TRBD2. V trimming: 2 bases; J trimming: 9 bases; junction bases outside the gene matches: 12. This CDR3 has 16 amino acids. Germline V lookup: CDR1 LGHNA, CDR2 YSLEER. The CDR3 loop is CASSQKAAGGSGEQFF. Written as DNA, the CDR3 is TGCGCCAGCAGCCAAAAAGCCGCGGGAGGCTCCGGTGAGCAGTTCTTC.

CDR3 region: CASSIAGEAPGELFF. Here the CDR3 DNA reads TGTGCCAGCAGTATAGCGGGAGAAGCCCCCGGGGAGCTGTTTTTT. The chain carries TRBV6-1 and TRBJ2-2; TRBD2 aligns across 9 bases. From germline, CDR1 is MNHNS and CDR2 SASEGT. This CDR3 contains 15 residues. Trimming cost V 5 bases and J 6 bases; bases outside gene matches: 7.

This rearrangement joins TRBV25-1 to TRBJ2-3, with D maybe TRBD2 (5 bases). Germline CDR1 MGHDK, CDR2 SYGVNS. V was shortened by 3 bases and J by 2 bases, with 15 bases between the two germline ends. This CDR3 spans 16 amino acids. The CDR3 here is CASSDARQRPTDTQYF. The CDR3 DNA follows: TGTGCCAGCAGTGATGCGAGGCAGCGGCCCACAGATACGCAGTATTTT. Filled out from reference TRBV25-1 and TRBJ2-3, the complete variable domain reads EADIYQTPRYLVIGTGKKITLECSQTMGHDKMYWYQQDPGMELHLIHYSYGVNSTEKGDLSSESTVSRIRTEHFPLTLESARPSHTSQYLCASSDARQRPTDTQYFGPGTRLTVL.

This chain links TRBV27 with TRBJ1-1; TRBD1 matches 8 bases. Germline V gene lookup returns CDR1 MNHEY and CDR2 SMNVEV (reference sequence). This CDR3 comprises 13 residues. V trimming: 6 bases; J trimming: 4 bases; junction bases outside the gene matches: 4. The CDR3 region is CASRPDRGTEAFF. The CDR3 DNA sequence: TGTGCCAGCAGGCCAGACAGGGGCACTGAAGCTTTCTTT.

The chain combines TRBV19 with TRBJ2-7, with TRBD2 identical over 8 bases. Looked up from germline, CDR1 is LNHDA and CDR2 is SQIVND (reference sequence). V dropped 6 bases and J dropped 5; count of bases not matched to a gene: 12. This CDR3 is built from 15 residues. CDR3 sequence: CASSATGTRIHEQYF. The CDR3 nucleotides read TGTGCCAGTAGCGCAACCGGGACTAGGATCCACGAGCAGTACTTC.

The V and J genes are TRBV4-1 and TRBJ1-2; tentative D call: TRBD1 (5 bases). Looked up from germline, CDR1 is MGHRA and CDR2 is YSYEKL. This CDR3 is 15 amino acids long. V dropped 0 bases and J dropped 5 bases, with 13 bases sitting between them. The CDR3 protein is CASSQETGGSYGYTF. The DNA for the CDR3 is TGCGCCAGCAGCCAAGAGACCGGGGGTTCGTATGGCTACACCTTC.

This clone has more than one count but fewer than ten. The V call is TRBV14, the J call TRBJ1-2; 7 positions agree with TRBD1. The ends lost 0 bases at V and 4 bases at J; junction bases unmatched: 8. Germline-derived CDR1 and CDR2 are SGHDN and FVKESK. The CDR3 covers 16 residues. This CDR3 is CASSQDLRGRSYGYTF. The DNA for the CDR3 is TGTGCCAGCAGCCAAGATTTAAGGGGGCGTAGCTATGGCTACACCTTC.

V usage is TRBV5-1 and J usage is TRBJ2-1; 15 bases line up with TRBD2. Trimming cost V 4 bases and J 8 bases; bases outside gene matches: 16. The CDR3 has 19 residues. Germline V lookup: CDR1 SGHRS, CDR2 YFSETQ. CDR3 amino acids: CASSRPGTSGRKKSHEQFF. The CDR3 DNA follows: TGCGCCAGCAGCCGCCCCGGGACTAGCGGGAGGAAGAAGAGTCATGAGCAGTTCTTC.

This clone appeared once. Relative to the germline gene, one junction end is altered; a read error may explain this. This chain uses TRBV28 with TRBJ2-1; D uncertain. The CDR3 length is 11 residues. Germline CDR1 MDHEN, CDR2 SYDVKM. The CDR3 loop is CASSLSENHVF. CDR3 nucleotide sequence: TGTGCCAGCAGTTTGTCCGAGAATCATGTCTTC.

This chain uses TRBV10-2 with TRBJ2-3, with a possible D match to TRBD1 (5 bases). This CDR3 region has 15 residues. From germline, CDR1 is WSHSY and CDR2 SAAADI. V lost 3 bases, J lost 1 base, and 11 bases lay in between. The DNA of the CDR3 is TGCGCCAGCAGTGAAGGGGCGACGGGCACAGATACGCAGTATTTT. Encoded protein: CASSEGATGTDTQYF.

CDR3 amino acids: CASSPTTLLPTDGYTF. The DNA for the CDR3 is TGTGCCAGCAGCCCAACCACTCTGCTCCCAACTGATGGCTACACCTTC. The J gene is TRBJ1-2, the V gene TRBV5-4; D is undetermined. The length of the CDR3 is 16 residues. CDR1 SGHNT and CDR2 YYREEE come from the germline V gene (reference sequence). V was clipped by 4 bases and J by 6 bases, with 22 bases between them.

This clone has a single count. The chain links TRBV10-3 to TRBJ1-1, with D unresolved. The CDR3 runs to 13 residues. The V end was cut by 7 bases, the J end by 1 base, with 10 bases between. Germline V gives CDR1 ENHRY, CDR2 SYGVKD. The CDR3 coding sequence is TGTGCCATCATGGCCAGTTCGAACACTGAAGCTTTCTTT. Protein: CAIMASSNTEAFF.

The genes are TRBV7-8 and TRBJ2-7; weak D call: TRBD1 (6 bases). The germline V gene has CDR1 SGHVS and CDR2 FQNEAQ. V dropped 4 bases and J dropped 1 base, with 17 bases sitting between them. The CDR3 runs 16 residues. DNA for the CDR3: TGTGCCAGCAGCTCACATACCCAGCAGGGGTCCTACGAGCAGTACTTC. This translates into CASSSHTQQGSYEQYF. The whole variable domain, filled in from reference TRBV7-8 and TRBJ2-7, reads GAGVSQSPRYKVAKRGQDVALRCDPISGHVSLFWYQQALGQGPEFLTYFQNEAQLDKSGLPSDRFFAERPEGSVSTLKIQRTQQEDSAVYLCASSSHTQQGSYEQYFGPGTRLTVT.

The rearrangement links TRBV30 to TRBJ2-5, with D possibly TRBD1 on 6 matching bases. The V gene's germline CDR1 is GTSNPN and CDR2 SVGIG (reference sequence). The CDR3 length is 14 residues. The germline V and J ends were trimmed by 2 bases and 3 bases, with 13 bases remaining between them. The CDR3 DNA reads TGTGCCTGGAGTCACAGGGCCGATGAAGAGACCCAGTACTTC. Residues: CAWSHRADEETQYF.